This TCR beta chain is from a study of blood T cell repertoires in COVID-19. For the study at large: Italy, Spain and the United States were the sources of the convalescent and acute COVID-19 samples. In each case, the material was cDNA or gDNA derived from T cells, B-cell-depleted T cells, or PBMCs.

The V and J ends lost 1 base and 7 bases respectively, with 8 bases between them. The CDR3 is 13 amino acids. In germline, CDR1 is SEHNR, CDR2 FQNEAQ (reference sequence). The table lists this clone with a count of one. The data were produced by immunoSEQ multiplex PCR, yet TCRdb's version contains in-frame clones alone and is incomplete. The sample lists about 200,000 clones, over 70% seen once, with under 8.5% in the top ten. Specimen: peripheral blood. This TCR came from a woman in her seventies with acute or convalescent COVID-19. The J gene is TRBJ2-4, the V gene TRBV7-9, with a weak D call TRBD2 (6 bases). CDR3 protein: CASSLDGGNIQYF. The CDR3 coding sequence is TGTGCCAGCAGCTTAGACGGGGGTAACATTCAGTACTTC.